This TCR beta chain is drawn from a study of OX40 agonist ivuxolimab in advanced cancers. As for the study in general: Participants averaged about 60 years of age (range roughly 20 to 90) and were roughly 83% male. One patient with hepatocellular carcinoma and two with cutaneous melanoma, three in all, had partial responses.

Using immunoSEQ multiplex PCR, the repertoire was profiled, and TCRdb retains in-frame clones only, with some absent. The repertoire holds approximately 70,000 clones, with roughly 88% as singletons. This clone has just a few counts. Antigen: not known. Other DNA sequences within the sample encode an identical CDR3. General study points: Also showing low normalized T-cell clonal expansion were some of the nonresponders. Antigen specificity was not determined for the expanded peripheral T cells.

Sequences were derived from CD4+ or CD8+ T cells sorted from blood, sampled in a trial of the OX40 agonist ivuxolimab. This clonotype was sampled from an adult with an advanced solid tumor such as melanoma, head and neck, liver or kidney cancer.

CDR3: CASSYSVEETQYF. As DNA, the CDR3 is TGTGCCAGCAGCTATAGCGTAGAGGAGACCCAGTACTTC. The V call is TRBV9, the J call TRBJ2-5, with a weak D call TRBD2 (5 bases). Trimming shortened V by 4 bases and J by 5 bases, and 12 bases separated the two germline ends. The CDR3 loop spans 13 amino acids. Germline lookup yields CDR1 SGDLS and CDR2 YYNGEE.